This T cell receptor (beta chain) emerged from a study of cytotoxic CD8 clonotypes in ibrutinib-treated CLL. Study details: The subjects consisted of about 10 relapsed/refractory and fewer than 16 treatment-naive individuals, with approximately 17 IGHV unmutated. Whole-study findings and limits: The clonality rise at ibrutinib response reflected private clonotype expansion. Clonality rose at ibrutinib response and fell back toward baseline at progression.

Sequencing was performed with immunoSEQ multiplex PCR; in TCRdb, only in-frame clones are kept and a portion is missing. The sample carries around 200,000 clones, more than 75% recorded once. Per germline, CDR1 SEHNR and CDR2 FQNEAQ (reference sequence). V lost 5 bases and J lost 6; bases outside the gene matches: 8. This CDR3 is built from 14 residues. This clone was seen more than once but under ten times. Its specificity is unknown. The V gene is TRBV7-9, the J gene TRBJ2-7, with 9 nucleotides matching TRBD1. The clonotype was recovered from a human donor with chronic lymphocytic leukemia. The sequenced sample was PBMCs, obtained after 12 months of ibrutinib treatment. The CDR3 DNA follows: TGTGCCAGCAGCGACCGGGACAGGGTGTTCGAGCAGTACTTC. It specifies CASSDRDRVFEQYF.